This TCR beta chain was profiled in a study of patients and donors after allogeneic stem cell transplantation. The CDR3 has 15 amino acids. V dropped 2 bases and J dropped 4; count of bases not matched to a gene: 4. In germline, CDR1 is MNHEY, CDR2 SMNVEV (reference sequence). Using its own MiXCR run on the RT-PCR reads, TCRdb lists one record per CDR3 protein. The sample lists 900,000 to 1,000,000 distinct CDR3 sequences, roughly 17% occurring once. V is TRBV27 and J is TRBJ1-2; the match to TRBD1 covers 10 bases. This receptor was identified in a human donor who was either an allogeneic HSCT recipient or a stem cell or donor lymphocyte infusion donor (not recorded which). It is not recorded whose cells these are; they may come from a transplant donor. The sample consisted of blood, either unsorted or a sorted T cell fraction (not recorded which). The CDR3 loop reads CASSLVGQGTYGYTF. In DNA, the CDR3 is TGTGCCAGCAGTTTAGTGGGACAGGGGACCTATGGCTACACCTTC.